This TCR beta chain emerged from a study of cytomegalovirus exposure and HLA in healthy donors. Points from the study as a whole: A previous analysis found most TCR beta V segments productive roughly 87% or roughly 30% of the time. CMV serostatus was the only immune exposure information that was available.

The CDR3 has 11 residues. CDR1 and CDR2 from the germline V gene are ENHRY and SYGVKD. V shed 10 bases and J shed 1 base, with 8 bases lying between them. About this clone: Its antigen is unknown.

The PCR employed 60 Vbeta primers together with 13 Jbeta primers. The assay was immunoSEQ multiplex PCR, and TCRdb's table has in-frame clones only and misses some. The listing records about 30,000 clones. The receptor's source is a female donor in good health and CMV-seronegative. The J gene is TRBJ2-7, the V gene TRBV10-3; TRBD1 is a possible D gene (6 bases). Sequences were obtained from PBMCs. CDR3 DNA sequence: TGTGCCACTACAGGGTCCTACGAGCAGTACTTC. It specifies CATTGSYEQYF.